The 18 T cell receptor beta chains listed next were all sequenced from one sample in a study of metastatic and nonmetastatic thyroid tumors (dated by TCRdb to the early 2020s). No patient had received any treatment before thyroid surgery. The receptor library was made with PCR. Sequencing was carried out with an Illumina HiSeq 4000. TCRdb redid the processing of the public reads, applying fastp at Q25 and MiXCR, and retained in-frame beta chains. The sample has tens of thousands of clones on record, about 17% of them singletons. The top ten constitute over 10% of the sample. What was sequenced was blood. The receptor source for this set is a female donor with papillary thyroid cancer or a benign thyroid nodule (not recorded which). Some clones in this sample may be carry-over from other donors' samples.

The sample holds many counts of this clone. V gene TRBV6-5 combines with J gene TRBJ2-3; D might be TRBD2 (5 bases). The CDR3 extends over 16 amino acids. V was clipped by 0 bases and J by 4 bases, with 14 bases between them. Germline CDR1 is MNHEY and CDR2 is SVGAGI. The CDR3 DNA reads TGTGCCAGCAGTTACTCGGAGGTTGAGGGCCCAGATACGCAGTATTTT. Its protein is CASSYSEVEGPDTQYF.

This clone has more than one count but fewer than ten. This chain connects TRBV5-6 to TRBJ2-7; no clear D. CDR1 SGHDT and CDR2 YYEEEE come from the germline V gene. The V end lost 2 bases, the J end lost 0 bases, and 9 bases lay between the germline ends. The CDR3 loop spans 14 amino acids. CDR3 loop: CASSLAHSSYEQYF. The DNA of the CDR3 is TGTGCCAGCAGCTTAGCTCATAGCTCCTACGAGCAGTACTTC. Combining the CDR3 with reference TRBV5-6 and TRBJ2-7 gives the whole variable domain DAGVTQSPTHLIKTRGQQVTLRCSPKSGHDTVSWYQQALGQGPQFIFQYYEEEERQRGNFPDRFSGHQFPNYSSELNVNALLLGDSALYLCASSLAHSSYEQYFGPGTRLTVT.

This clone has ten or more counts. This chain links TRBV7-9 with TRBJ2-1; D gene uncertain. The CDR3 consists of 15 residues. Trimming cost V 0 bases and J 4 bases, with 10 bases left between them. The germline V gene encodes CDR1 SEHNR and CDR2 FQNEAQ (reference sequence). In DNA form, the CDR3 reads TGTGCCAGCAGCTTAGCCCCCATCGGGTACAATGAGCAGTTCTTC. Residues: CASSLAPIGYNEQFF.

The gene calls are TRBV30 and TRBJ1-2; 8 nucleotides match TRBD1. Germline CDR1 GTSNPN, CDR2 SVGIG (reference sequence). V was pared by 2 bases and J by 4 bases, with 3 bases of the junction left unmatched. CDR3 length equals 13 residues. The CDR3 protein is CAWSLTGAYGYTF. DNA for the CDR3: TGTGCCTGGAGTTTGACAGGGGCCTATGGCTACACCTTC.

This clone was recorded many times. V gene TRBV12-3 or TRBV12-4 combines with J gene TRBJ2-5, with D hard to call. The CDR3 loop spans 13 amino acids. V dropped 3 bases and J dropped 2 bases, with 7 bases sitting between them. The CDR3 protein is CASSLFLQETQYF. The CDR3 DNA reads as TGTGCCAGCAGTTTGTTTCTGCAAGAGACCCAGTACTTC.

The table lists this clone with many counts. CDR3 coding DNA: TGTGCCAGCAGCCCTTCGACAGGGTCTGGGGCCAACGTCCTGACTTTC. As protein: CASSPSTGSGANVLTF. The J gene is TRBJ2-6, the V gene TRBV2; 7 nucleotides align to TRBD1. V was clipped by 6 bases and J by 1 base; unmatched bases: 6. The germline gives CDR1 SNHLY, CDR2 FYNNEI. This CDR3 has 16 residues.

With regard to this clone: A read error may be the cause here, since a much bigger clone is one base away. The sample contains more than one DNA sequence encoding this CDR3. The chain has TRBV5-1 and TRBJ2-2; no definite D call. The CDR3 covers 13 residues. V lost 0 bases, J lost 8 bases, and 8 bases lay in between. Germline V gene sequence: CDR1 SGHRS, CDR2 YFSETQ. CDR3 bases: TGCGCCAGCAGCTTGGATCCCAGTGGGGAGCTGTTTTTT. It codes for CASSLDPSGELFF. The full variable domain, completed using reference TRBV5-1 and TRBJ2-2, is KAGVTQTPRYLIKTRGQQVTLSCSPISGHRSVSWYQQTPGQGLQFLFEYFSETQRNKGNFPGRFSGRQFSNSRSEMNVSTLELGDSALYLCASSLDPSGELFFGEGSRLTVL.

This clone was picked up many times. The chain uses TRBV7-2 and TRBJ1-5; D gene ambiguous. V was trimmed by 6 bases and J by 1 base, leaving 7 bases between them. The CDR3 length is 13 residues. CDR1 and CDR2 (germline): SGHTA, FQGNSA. Here the CDR3 DNA reads TGTGCCAGCAGTGGCGTAAGCAATCAGCCCCAGCATTTT. Translating gives CASSGVSNQPQHF.

This clone has a handful of counts. This chain connects TRBV12-3 or TRBV12-4 to TRBJ2-6, with a weak D call TRBD2 (7 bases). The ends were cut back, 5 bases at V and 0 bases at J, with 14 bases in the middle. The CDR3 consists of 17 residues. The CDR3 sequence: CASSLGGLVSGANVLTF. CDR3 in DNA: TGTGCCAGCAGTCTCGGGGGGCTAGTCTCTGGGGCCAACGTCCTGACTTTC.

This rearrangement joins TRBV18 to TRBJ2-3; tentative D call: TRBD1 (5 bases). The V gene lost 0 bases and the J gene lost 2 bases, with 12 bases spanning the gap. The CDR3 spans 16 residues. CDR1 KGHSH and CDR2 LQKENI come from the germline V gene. The CDR3 sequence is CASSPPGPGVTDTQYF. CDR3 sequence (DNA): TGTGCCAGCTCACCACCGGGGCCCGGAGTCACAGATACGCAGTATTTT.

This clone was seen at least ten times. J is TRBJ2-1 and V is TRBV7-6, with TRBD2 matching 8 bases. With V trimmed by 1 base and J by 0 bases, 2 bases remained unmatched. Germline CDR1 SGHVS, CDR2 FNYEAQ. The CDR3 spans 16 residues. CDR3 bases: TGTGCCAGCAGCTTAGTAGCGGGGAGCTCCTACAATGAGCAGTTCTTC. Amino acids: CASSLVAGSSYNEQFF. The whole variable domain, remainder taken from reference TRBV7-6 and TRBJ2-1, is GAGVSQSPRYKVTKRGQDVALRCDPISGHVSLYWYRQALGQGPEFLTYFNYEAQQDKSGLPNDRFSAERPEGSISTLTIQRTEQRDSAMYRCASSLVAGSSYNEQFFGPGTRLTVL.

This clone was recorded many times. An end of the junction differs from the germline gene, which may be a read error. DNA for the CDR3: TGTGCCACAGCGGTCGGCTACCATGAGCAGTTCTTC. Translated: CATAVGYHEQFF. The genes are TRBV24-1 and TRBJ2-1, with a weak D call TRBD2 (5 bases). The germline V gene encodes CDR1 KGHDR and CDR2 SFDVKD. This CDR3 contains 12 residues.

The chain joins TRBV30 to TRBJ2-3; D is ambiguous. CDR1 and CDR2 from the germline V gene are GTSNPN and SVGIG (reference sequence). This CDR3 has 14 residues. Trimming removed 0 bases at V and 2 bases at J, with 9 bases between. The CDR3: CAWSVGQTTDTQYF. The CDR3 bases are TGTGCCTGGAGTGTGGGTCAAACCACAGATACGCAGTATTTT.

This clone was picked up many times. The rearrangement joins TRBV28 to TRBJ2-7; a weak D match, TRBD2 (7 bases). The CDR3 runs to 13 residues. V shed 8 bases and J shed 5 bases, with 16 bases lying between them. The germline gives CDR1 MDHEN, CDR2 SYDVKM. The CDR3 DNA sequence: TGTGCCAGCCCAAGCGGGACAAGCAACGAGCAGTACTTC. Translation: CASPSGTSNEQYF.

This clone is a singleton in its sample. The chain has TRBV11-2 and TRBJ2-7, with 7 positions matching TRBD1. The germline CDR1 and CDR2 sequences are SGHAT and FQNNGV. This CDR3 is 14 amino acids long. Trimming took 5 bases from V and 9 from J; bases not matched to a gene: 13. The CDR3 loop reads CASSPRDSGNGQYF. As DNA, the CDR3 is TGTGCCAGCAGCCCTCGGGACAGCGGTAACGGGCAGTACTTC.

Concerning this clone: A much larger clone lies one base from this, so it may be a read error. The same CDR3 can be traced to other DNA sequences in this sample. The chain combines TRBV10-3 with TRBJ1-4; 7 bases are a match to TRBD1. The CDR3 runs 13 residues. CDR1 and CDR2 from the germline V gene are ENHRY and SYGVKD. The V gene end was trimmed by 9 bases and the J gene end by 8 bases; junction bases not matched to a gene: 9. CDR3 in amino acids: CAITRDRGEKLFF. The CDR3 bases are TGTGCCATTACACGGGACAGAGGAGAAAAACTGTTTTTT.

This clone was seen repeatedly, ten times or more. The rearrangement uses TRBV5-1 and TRBJ2-2; D is possibly TRBD1 or TRBD2 (6 bases each). The V end was cut by 1 base, the J end by 4 bases, with 8 bases between. The CDR3 runs 14 residues. The germline V gene encodes CDR1 SGHRS and CDR2 YFSETQ. CDR3 amino acids: CASSLRGVTGELFF. The CDR3 bases are TGCGCCAGCAGCTTGAGGGGGGTCACCGGGGAGCTGTTTTTT.

Ten or more counts support this clone. In the same sample, other DNA sequences code for this CDR3. This sequence joins TRBV6-4 and TRBJ2-1, with 8 bases identical to TRBD2. Germline loops: CDR1 MRHNA, CDR2 SNTAGT. With V trimmed by 6 bases and J by 8 bases, 12 bases remained unmatched. The CDR3 is 15 amino acids. CDR3 sequence (DNA): TGTGCCAGCAGACGAACCGGGACTAGGGTCCATGAGCAGTTCTTC. Amino acid sequence: CASRRTGTRVHEQFF.